Below, one T cell receptor beta chain is given with its context. Its antigen remains unidentified. Assay: immunoSEQ multiplex PCR; the TCRdb copy retains only in-frame clones and omits some. The top ten hold 2% to 2.5% of the sample, which has fewer than 250,000 clones, around nine tenths seen once. This entry comes from a study of cytomegalovirus exposure and HLA in healthy donors. Across the study: The same platform was used for the 120 validation repertoires and the 600 to 700 first-cohort repertoires, a later analysis reported. Broader study findings: In vitro assays verified that three CMV-associated chains recognized CMV antigens specifically. Per published reports, the classifier diagnosed cytomegalovirus status with high specificity and sensitivity. The TCR clusters that emerged in the first cohort tended, a later analysis found, to co-occur in the approximately 120 validation repertoires.

Trimming cost V 4 bases and J 5 bases, with 24 bases left between them. CDR1 is KGHSH and CDR2 is LQKENI in the germline V gene. The CDR3 contains 18 residues. The gene calls are TRBV18 and TRBJ2-1, with D hard to call. The receptor comes from a woman under 30 in good health and CMV-seropositive. The source material was PBMCs. For the CDR3, the DNA is TGTGCCAGCTCACACCAAAATGTCCCCCCCAAAGAGGACAATGAGCAGTTCTTC. Translated: CASSHQNVPPKEDNEQFF.